This T cell receptor beta chain was sequenced for a study of blood T cell repertoires in COVID-19. Study details: The origin of the acute and convalescent COVID-19 samples was the United States, Italy and Spain. Sample material is recorded as cDNA or gDNA derived from T cells, B-cell-depleted T cells, or PBMCs.

The length of the CDR3 is 13 residues. Germline CDR1 reads ENHRY; CDR2 reads SYGVKD. The V end was cut by 5 bases, the J end by 7 bases, with 14 bases between. In the study's own analysis: Amplification from reference gene primers served as the basis for estimated nucleated cell counts. Clones were read by immunoSEQ multiplex PCR, and TCRdb kept only the in-frame ones, dropping some. V, J and clone size were drawn from that table, and D and trimming were deduced from the DNA. Of approximately 170,000 clones listed, approximately 93% are singletons. V and J are TRBV10-3 and TRBJ1-2, with D possibly matching TRBD1 (6 bases). Sequenced sample: peripheral blood. The clonotype originates from a woman aged 55-69 years with COVID-19, enrolled during active disease. The CDR3 region has the DNA TGTGCCATCAGTAACAGGGCGTATGGTGGCTACACCTTC. Protein product: CAISNRAYGGYTF.